This entry features one T cell receptor beta chain sequence. The CDR3 is 15 residues long. Between the trimmed V and J ends, which lost 5 bases and 6 bases, there was a span of 17 bases. In germline, CDR1 is SGHRS, CDR2 YFSETQ. The sample originates from a study of blood T cell repertoires in COVID-19. Across the whole study: COVID-19 samples, acute and convalescent, were from the United States, Italy and Spain. The analysed material was cDNA or gDNA that came from T cells, B-cell-depleted T cells, or PBMCs.

Source study methods: The assay estimated nucleated cells by amplifying reference gene primers. Generated by immunoSEQ multiplex PCR, the TCRdb table keeps only in-frame clones and is missing some. That table is the source of V, J and clone size, and D and trimming were worked out from the DNA. This sample has about 100,000 clones, with just under 80% found just once. The sequence was collected from a woman between 65 and 79 years old with acute or convalescent COVID-19. V and J are TRBV5-1 and TRBJ1-4; tentatively, D is TRBD1 (5 bases). The source material was peripheral blood. The CDR3 here is CASRVGDREHEKLFF. CDR3 coding DNA: TGCGCCAGCAGAGTAGGCGACAGAGAGCATGAAAAACTGTTTTTT.